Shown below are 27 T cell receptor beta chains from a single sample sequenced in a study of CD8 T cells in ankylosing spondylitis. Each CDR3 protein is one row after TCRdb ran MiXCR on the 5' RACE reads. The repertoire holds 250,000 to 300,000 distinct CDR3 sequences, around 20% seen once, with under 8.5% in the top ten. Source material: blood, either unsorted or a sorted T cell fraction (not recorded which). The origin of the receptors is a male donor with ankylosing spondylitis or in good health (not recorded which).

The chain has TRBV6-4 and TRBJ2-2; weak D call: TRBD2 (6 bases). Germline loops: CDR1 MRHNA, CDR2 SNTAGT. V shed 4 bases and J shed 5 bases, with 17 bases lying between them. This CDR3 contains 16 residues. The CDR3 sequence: CASSGNPGRGTGELFF. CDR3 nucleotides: TGTGCCAGCAGTGGCAACCCCGGGAGAGGTACCGGGGAGCTGTTTTTT.

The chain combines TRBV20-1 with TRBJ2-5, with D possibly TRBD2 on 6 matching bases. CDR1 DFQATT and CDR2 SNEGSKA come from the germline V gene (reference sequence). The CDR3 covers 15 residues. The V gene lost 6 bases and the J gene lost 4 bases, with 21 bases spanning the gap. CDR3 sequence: CSAGAAEGQTETQYF. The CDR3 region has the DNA TGCAGTGCGGGCGCAGCGGAGGGGCAGACAGAGACCCAGTACTTC.

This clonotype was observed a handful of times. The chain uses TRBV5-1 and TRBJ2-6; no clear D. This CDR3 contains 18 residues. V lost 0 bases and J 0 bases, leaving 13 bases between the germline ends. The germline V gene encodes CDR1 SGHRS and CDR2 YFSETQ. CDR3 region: CASSLDSLPGSGANVLTF. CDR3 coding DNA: TGCGCCAGCAGCTTGGATTCGCTTCCGGGCTCTGGGGCCAACGTCCTGACTTTC. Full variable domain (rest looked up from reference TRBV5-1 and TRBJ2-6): KAGVTQTPRYLIKTRGQQVTLSCSPISGHRSVSWYQQTPGQGLQFLFEYFSETQRNKGNFPGRFSGRQFSNSRSEMNVSTLELGDSALYLCASSLDSLPGSGANVLTFGAGSRLTVL.

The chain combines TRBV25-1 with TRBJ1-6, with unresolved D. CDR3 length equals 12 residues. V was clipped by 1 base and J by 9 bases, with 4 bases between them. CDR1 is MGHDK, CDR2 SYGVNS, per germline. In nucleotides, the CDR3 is TGTGCCAGCAGTGAATCGACTTCACCCCTCCACTTT. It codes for CASSESTSPLHF.

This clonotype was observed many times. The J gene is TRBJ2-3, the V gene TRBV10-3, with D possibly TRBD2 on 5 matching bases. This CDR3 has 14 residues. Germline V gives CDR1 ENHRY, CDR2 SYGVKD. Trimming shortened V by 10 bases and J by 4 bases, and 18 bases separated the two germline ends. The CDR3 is CATQDSLFPDTQYF. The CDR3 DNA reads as TGTGCCACCCAGGACTCCCTCTTCCCAGATACGCAGTATTTT.

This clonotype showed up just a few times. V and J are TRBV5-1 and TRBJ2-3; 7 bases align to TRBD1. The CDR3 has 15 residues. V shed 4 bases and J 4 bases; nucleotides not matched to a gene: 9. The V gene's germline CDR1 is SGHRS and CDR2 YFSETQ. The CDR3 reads CASSEPRGKADTQYF. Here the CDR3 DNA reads TGCGCCAGCAGCGAACCCAGGGGGAAGGCAGATACGCAGTATTTT.

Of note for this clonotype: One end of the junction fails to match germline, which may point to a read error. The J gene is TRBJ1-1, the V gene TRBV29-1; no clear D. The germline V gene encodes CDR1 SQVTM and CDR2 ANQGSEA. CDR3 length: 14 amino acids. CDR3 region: CGVTGRILNTEAFF. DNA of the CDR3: TGCGGCGTTACCGGACGGATTCTTAACACTGAAGCTTTCTTT.

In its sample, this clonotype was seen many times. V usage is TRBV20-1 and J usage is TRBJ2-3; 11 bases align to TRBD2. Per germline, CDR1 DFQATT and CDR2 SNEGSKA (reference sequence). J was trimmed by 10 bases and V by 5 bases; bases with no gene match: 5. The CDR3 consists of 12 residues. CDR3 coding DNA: TGCAGTGCTTTCCTACTAGCGGGGGCGCAGTATTTT. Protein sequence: CSAFLLAGAQYF.

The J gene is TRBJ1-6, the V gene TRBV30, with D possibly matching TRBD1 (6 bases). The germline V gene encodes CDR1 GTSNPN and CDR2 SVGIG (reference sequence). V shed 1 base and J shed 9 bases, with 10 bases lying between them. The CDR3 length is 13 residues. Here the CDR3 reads CAWSEQGGSPLHF. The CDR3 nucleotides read TGTGCCTGGAGTGAACAGGGAGGTTCACCCCTCCACTTT.

CDR3 sequence (DNA): TGTGCCAGCAGGGCACTAGCGGAGGGGAGCACAGATACGCAGTATTTT. Its protein is CASRALAEGSTDTQYF. The rearrangement links TRBV2 to TRBJ2-3; 8 positions agree with TRBD2. CDR3 length: 16 amino acids. CDR1 is SNHLY, CDR2 FYNNEI, per germline. Losses at the gene ends were 6 bases for V and 0 bases for J; bases not matched to a gene: 8.

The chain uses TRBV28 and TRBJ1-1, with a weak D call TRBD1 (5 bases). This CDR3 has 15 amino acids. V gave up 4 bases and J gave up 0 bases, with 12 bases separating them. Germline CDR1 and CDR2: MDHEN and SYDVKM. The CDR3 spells CASSWDESMNTEAFF. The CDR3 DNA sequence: TGTGCCAGCAGTTGGGACGAGAGCATGAACACTGAAGCTTTCTTT.

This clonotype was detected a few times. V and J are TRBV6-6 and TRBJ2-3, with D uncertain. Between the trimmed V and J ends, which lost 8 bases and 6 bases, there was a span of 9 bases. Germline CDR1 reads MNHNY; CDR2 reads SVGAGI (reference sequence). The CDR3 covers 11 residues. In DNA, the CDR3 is TGTGCCAGCGCCACGCGGGATACGCAGTATTTT. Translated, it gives CASATRDTQYF.

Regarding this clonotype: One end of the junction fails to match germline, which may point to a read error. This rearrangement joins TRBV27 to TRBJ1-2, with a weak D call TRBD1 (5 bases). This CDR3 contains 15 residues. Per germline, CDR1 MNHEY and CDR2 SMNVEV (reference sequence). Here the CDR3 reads CVSGDRKGKNYGYTF. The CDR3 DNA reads TGTGTCAGCGGAGACAGAAAAGGGAAAAACTATGGCTACACCTTC.

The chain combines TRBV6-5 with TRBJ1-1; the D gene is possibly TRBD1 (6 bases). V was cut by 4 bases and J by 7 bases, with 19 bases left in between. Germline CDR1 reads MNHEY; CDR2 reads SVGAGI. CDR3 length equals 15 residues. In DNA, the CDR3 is TGTGCCAGCAGTTCCCCGACAGGAACTTTCGATGAAGCTTTCTTT. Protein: CASSSPTGTFDEAFF.

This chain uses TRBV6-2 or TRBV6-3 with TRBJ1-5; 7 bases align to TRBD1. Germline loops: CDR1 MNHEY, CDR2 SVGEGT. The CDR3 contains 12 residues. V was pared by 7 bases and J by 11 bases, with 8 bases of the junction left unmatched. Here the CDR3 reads CASTGQDLAQHF. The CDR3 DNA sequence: TGTGCCAGCACCGGACAGGACTTAGCCCAGCATTTT.

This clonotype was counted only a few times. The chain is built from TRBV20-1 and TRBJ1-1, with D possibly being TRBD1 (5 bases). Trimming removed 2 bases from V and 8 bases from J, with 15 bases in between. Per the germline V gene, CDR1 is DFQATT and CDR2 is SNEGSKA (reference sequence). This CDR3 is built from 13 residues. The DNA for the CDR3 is TGCAGTGCTAGAAGGGCGGGCGGGACGGAAGCTTTCTTT. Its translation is CSARRAGGTEAFF.

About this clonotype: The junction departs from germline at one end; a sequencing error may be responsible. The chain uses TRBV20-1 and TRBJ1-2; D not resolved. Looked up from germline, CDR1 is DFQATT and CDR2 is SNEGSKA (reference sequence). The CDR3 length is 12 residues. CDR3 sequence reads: CSARDVGYDYTF. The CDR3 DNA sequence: TGCAGTGCTAGAGATGTCGGCTATGACTACACCTTC.

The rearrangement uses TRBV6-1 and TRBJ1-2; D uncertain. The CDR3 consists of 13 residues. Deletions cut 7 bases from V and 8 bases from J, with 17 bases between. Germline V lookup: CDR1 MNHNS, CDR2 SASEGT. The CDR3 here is CASTGGSGRGYTF. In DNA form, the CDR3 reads TGTGCCAGCACTGGCGGGTCGGGCCGCGGCTACACCTTC.

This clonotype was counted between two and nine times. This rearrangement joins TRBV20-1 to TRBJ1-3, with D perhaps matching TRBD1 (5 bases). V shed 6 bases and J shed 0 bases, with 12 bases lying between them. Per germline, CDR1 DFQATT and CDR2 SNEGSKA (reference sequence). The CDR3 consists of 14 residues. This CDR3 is CSALQEHSGNTIYF. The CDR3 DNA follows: TGCAGTGCCTTACAGGAACACTCTGGAAACACCATATATTTT.

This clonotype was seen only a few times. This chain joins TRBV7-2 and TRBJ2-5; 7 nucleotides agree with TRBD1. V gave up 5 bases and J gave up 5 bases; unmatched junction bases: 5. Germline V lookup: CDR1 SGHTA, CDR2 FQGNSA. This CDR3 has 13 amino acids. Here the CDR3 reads CASSRGLGETQYF. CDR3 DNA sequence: TGTGCCAGCAGCAGGGGGCTGGGGGAGACCCAGTACTTC.

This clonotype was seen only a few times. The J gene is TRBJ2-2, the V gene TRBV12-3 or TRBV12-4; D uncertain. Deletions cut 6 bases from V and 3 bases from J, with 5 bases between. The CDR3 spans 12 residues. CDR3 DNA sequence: TGTGCCAGCAGCGTTTACACCGGGGAGCTGTTTTTT. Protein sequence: CASSVYTGELFF.

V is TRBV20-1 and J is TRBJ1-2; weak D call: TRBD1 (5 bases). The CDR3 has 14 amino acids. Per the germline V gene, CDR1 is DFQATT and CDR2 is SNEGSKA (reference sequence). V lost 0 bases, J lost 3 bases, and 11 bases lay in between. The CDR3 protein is CSAREGRSDYGYTF. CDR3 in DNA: TGCAGTGCTAGAGAGGGACGGTCAGACTATGGCTACACCTTC.

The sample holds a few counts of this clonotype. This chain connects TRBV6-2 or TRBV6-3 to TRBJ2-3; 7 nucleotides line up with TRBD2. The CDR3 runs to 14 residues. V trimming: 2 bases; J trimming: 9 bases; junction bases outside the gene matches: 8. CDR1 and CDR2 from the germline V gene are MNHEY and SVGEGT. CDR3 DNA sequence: TGTGCCAGCAGTTACGTGGGCGGGAGTAGCACGCAGTATTTT. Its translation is CASSYVGGSSTQYF.

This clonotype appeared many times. This chain's CDR3 is CASRGEGNQPQHF. As DNA, the CDR3 is TGTGCCAGCAGGGGCGAGGGCAATCAGCCCCAGCATTTT. The genes are TRBV6-6 and TRBJ1-5; D unresolved. Germline CDR1 is MNHNY and CDR2 is SVGAGI (reference sequence). Trimming stripped 6 bases from V and 2 bases from J, with 8 bases between. The CDR3 runs to 13 residues.

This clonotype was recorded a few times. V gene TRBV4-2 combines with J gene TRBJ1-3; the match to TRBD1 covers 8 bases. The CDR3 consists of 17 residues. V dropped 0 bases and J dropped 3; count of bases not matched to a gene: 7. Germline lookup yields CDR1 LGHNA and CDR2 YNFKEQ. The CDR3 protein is CASSQESGQVLGNTIYF. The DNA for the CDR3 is TGTGCCAGCAGCCAAGAATCGGGACAGGTTCTTGGAAACACCATATATTTT.

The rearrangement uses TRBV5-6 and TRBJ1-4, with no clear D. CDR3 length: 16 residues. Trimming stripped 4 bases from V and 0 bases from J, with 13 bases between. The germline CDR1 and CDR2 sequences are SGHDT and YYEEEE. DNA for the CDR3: TGTGCCAGCAGCGCCTGGAGATTTGCAACTAATGAAAAACTGTTTTTT. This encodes CASSAWRFATNEKLFF.

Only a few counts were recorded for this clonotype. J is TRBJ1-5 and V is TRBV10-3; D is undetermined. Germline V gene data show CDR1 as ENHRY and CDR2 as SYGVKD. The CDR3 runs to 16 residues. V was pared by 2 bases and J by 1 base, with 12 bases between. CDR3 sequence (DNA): TGTGCCATCAGTGAGGTCCGGGGAGGAAGCAATCAGCCCCAGCATTTT. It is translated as CAISEVRGGSNQPQHF.